A selection of T cell receptor beta chains follows, all from one sample in a study of siplizumab effects on memory and regulatory T cells. TCRdb's copy holds only in-frame clones and misses some; the assay was immunoSEQ multiplex PCR. The table has around 61,000 clones, around 97% seen once. The material sequenced was naive CD8+ T cells sorted from blood. Receptors originate from a human donor in good health. CDR3s include the opening cysteine and the closing phenylalanine or tryptophan. D genes are given only for firm matches. Size tells how often a clone was seen (once, few, many) or the class of an expanded clone, and some rows leave it out.

cdr3_aa,cdr3_nt,j_call,clone_size,v_call,d_call
CASSQFPAGEQYF,TGCGCCAGCAGCCAATTCCCCGCGGGCGAGCAGTACTTC,TRBJ2-7,once,TRBV4-3,NA
CASSWARTGGNEQFF,TGTGCCAGCAGCTGGGCTCGGACAGGGGGCAATGAGCAGTTCTTC,TRBJ2-1,NA,TRBV7-2,TRBD1
CASSPRLGLGGKTDTQYF,TGTGCCAGCAGCCCCCGGTTAGGACTAGGGGGGAAGACAGATACGCAGTATTTT,TRBJ2-3,NA,TRBV4-2,NA
CASSHRAGGAYEQYF,TGCGCCAGCAGCCACCGAGCGGGAGGGGCCTACGAGCAGTACTTC,TRBJ2-7,NA,TRBV4-3,TRBD2
CASSPQGGRGQETQYF,TGTGCCAGCAGCCCTCAAGGGGGGCGGGGGCAAGAGACCCAGTACTTC,TRBJ2-5,NA,TRBV9,NA
CASNRWGTSGRKANNEQFF,TGTGCCAGTAACCGGTGGGGGACTAGCGGGAGGAAGGCGAACAATGAGCAGTTCTTC,TRBJ2-1,NA,TRBV19,TRBD2
CASGLVLERVGGELFF,TGTGCTAGTGGTTTGGTACTCGAGCGGGTCGGCGGGGAGCTGTTTTTT,TRBJ2-2,NA,TRBV12-5,NA
CASSVSGQGSYEQYF,TGTGCCAGCAGCGTTTCGGGACAGGGATCCTACGAGCAGTACTTC,TRBJ2-7,NA,TRBV9,TRBD1
CASSMPGTSFYNEQFF,TGTGCCAGTAGTATGCCCGGGACTAGCTTTTACAATGAGCAGTTCTTC,TRBJ2-1,NA,TRBV19,TRBD2
CASTWTGENSPLHF,TGTGCCAGTACATGGACAGGGGAGAATTCACCCCTCCACTTT,TRBJ1-6,NA,TRBV19,TRBD1
CASSYNVRLNTEAFF,TGTGCCAGCAGTTACAACGTTAGGTTGAACACTGAAGCTTTCTTT,TRBJ1-1,NA,TRBV6-9,NA